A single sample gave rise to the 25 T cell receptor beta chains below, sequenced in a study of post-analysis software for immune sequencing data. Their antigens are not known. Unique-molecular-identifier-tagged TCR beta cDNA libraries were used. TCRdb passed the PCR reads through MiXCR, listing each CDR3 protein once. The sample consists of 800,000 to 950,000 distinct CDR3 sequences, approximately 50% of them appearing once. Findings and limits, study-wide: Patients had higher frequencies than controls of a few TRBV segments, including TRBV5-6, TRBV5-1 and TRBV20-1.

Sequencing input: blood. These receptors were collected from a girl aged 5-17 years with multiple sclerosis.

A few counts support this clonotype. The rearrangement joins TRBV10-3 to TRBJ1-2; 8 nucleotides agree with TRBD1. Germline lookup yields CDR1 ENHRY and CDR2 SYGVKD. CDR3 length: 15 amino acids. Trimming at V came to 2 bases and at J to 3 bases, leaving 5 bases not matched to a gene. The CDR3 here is CAISEGLTGDYGYTF. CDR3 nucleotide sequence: TGTGCCATCAGTGAGGGGTTGACAGGGGACTATGGCTACACCTTC.

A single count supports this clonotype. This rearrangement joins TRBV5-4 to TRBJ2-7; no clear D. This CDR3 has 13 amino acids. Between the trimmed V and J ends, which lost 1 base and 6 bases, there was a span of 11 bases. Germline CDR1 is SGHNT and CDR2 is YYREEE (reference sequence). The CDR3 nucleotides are TGTGCCAGCAGCTTGCCCTTCGGCCCCGAGCAGTACTTC. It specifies CASSLPFGPEQYF.

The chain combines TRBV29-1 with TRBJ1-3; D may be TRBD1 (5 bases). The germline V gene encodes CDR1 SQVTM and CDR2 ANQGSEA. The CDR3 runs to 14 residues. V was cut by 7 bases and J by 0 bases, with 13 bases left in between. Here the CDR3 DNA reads TGCAGCGCTTGTACAGGTTTCTCTGGAAACACCATATATTTT. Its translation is CSACTGFSGNTIYF.

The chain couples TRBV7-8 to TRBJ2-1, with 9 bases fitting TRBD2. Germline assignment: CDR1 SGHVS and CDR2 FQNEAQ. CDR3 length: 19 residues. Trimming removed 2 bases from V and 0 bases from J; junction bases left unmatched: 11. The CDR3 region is CASSLSVYAGGGSYNEQFF. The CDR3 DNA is TGTGCCAGCAGCTTAAGCGTGTATGCGGGAGGGGGCTCCTACAATGAGCAGTTCTTC.

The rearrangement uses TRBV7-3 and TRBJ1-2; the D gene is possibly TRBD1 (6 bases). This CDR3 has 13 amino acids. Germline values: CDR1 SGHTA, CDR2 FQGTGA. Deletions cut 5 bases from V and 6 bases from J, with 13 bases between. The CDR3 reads CASSPQGWDGYTF. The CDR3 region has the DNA TGTGCCAGCAGCCCACAGGGTTGGGATGGCTACACCTTC.

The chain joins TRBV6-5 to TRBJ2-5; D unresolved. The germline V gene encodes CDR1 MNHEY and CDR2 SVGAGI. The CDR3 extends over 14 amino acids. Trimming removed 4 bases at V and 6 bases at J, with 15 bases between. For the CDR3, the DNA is TGTGCCAGCAGTTCCGTTTTACCCGGCCAGACCCAGTACTTC. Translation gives CASSSVLPGQTQYF.

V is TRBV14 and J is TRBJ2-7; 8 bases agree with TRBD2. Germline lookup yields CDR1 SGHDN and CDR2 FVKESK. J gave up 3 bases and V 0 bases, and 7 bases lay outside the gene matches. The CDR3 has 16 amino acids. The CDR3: CASSQDPAGAFYEQYF. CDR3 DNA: TGTGCCAGCAGCCAAGATCCAGCGGGGGCTTTCTACGAGCAGTACTTC.

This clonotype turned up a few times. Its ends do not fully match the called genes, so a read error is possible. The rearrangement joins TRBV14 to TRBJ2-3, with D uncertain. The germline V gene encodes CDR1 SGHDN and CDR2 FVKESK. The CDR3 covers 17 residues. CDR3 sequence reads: CASSQDLRPWGTDTQYF. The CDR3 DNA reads TGTGCCAGCAGTCAAGACCTGCGGCCATGGGGCACAGATACGCAGTATTTT.

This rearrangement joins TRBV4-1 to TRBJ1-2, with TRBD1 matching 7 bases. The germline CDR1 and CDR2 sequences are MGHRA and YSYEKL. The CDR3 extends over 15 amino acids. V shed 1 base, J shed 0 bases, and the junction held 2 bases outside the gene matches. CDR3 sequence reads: CASSQAGGANYGYTF. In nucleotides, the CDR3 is TGCGCCAGCAGCCAAGCAGGGGGGGCTAACTATGGCTACACCTTC.

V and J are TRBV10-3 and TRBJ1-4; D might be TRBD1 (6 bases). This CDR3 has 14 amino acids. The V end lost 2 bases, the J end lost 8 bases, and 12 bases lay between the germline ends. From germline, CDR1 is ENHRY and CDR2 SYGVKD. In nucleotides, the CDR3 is TGTGCCATCAGTGAGCTGGGGGCGGGAGAAAAACTGTTTTTT. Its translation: CAISELGAGEKLFF.

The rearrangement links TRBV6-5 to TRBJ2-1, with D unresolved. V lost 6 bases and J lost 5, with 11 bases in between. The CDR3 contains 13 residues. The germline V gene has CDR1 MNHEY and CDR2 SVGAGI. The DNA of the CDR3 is TGTGCCAGCAGCCGACGACGCAACAATGAGCAGTTCTTC. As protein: CASSRRRNNEQFF.

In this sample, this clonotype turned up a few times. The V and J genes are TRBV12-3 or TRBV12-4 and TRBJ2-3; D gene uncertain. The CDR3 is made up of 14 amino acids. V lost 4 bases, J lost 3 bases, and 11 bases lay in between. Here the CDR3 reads CASSSPLQTDTQYF. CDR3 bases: TGTGCCAGCAGTTCTCCCTTGCAGACAGATACGCAGTATTTT.

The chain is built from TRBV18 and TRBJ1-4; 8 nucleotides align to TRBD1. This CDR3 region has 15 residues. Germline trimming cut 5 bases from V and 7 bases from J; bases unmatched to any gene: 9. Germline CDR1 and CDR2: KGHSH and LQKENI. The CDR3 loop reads CASSDGQGGIEKLFF. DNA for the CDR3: TGTGCCAGCTCAGACGGACAGGGTGGGATTGAAAAACTGTTTTTT. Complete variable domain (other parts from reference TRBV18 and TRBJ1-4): NAGVMQNPRHLVRRRGQEARLRCSPMKGHSHVYWYRQLPEEGLKFMVYLQKENIIDESGMPKERFSAEFPKEGPSILRIQQVVRGDSAAYFCASSDGQGGIEKLFFGSGTQLSVL.

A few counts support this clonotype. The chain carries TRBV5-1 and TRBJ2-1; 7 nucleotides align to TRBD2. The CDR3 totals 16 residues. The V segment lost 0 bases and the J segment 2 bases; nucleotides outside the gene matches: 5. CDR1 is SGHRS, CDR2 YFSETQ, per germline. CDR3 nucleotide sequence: TGCGCCAGCAGCTTGGCAAGACTAGCACCCTACAATGAGCAGTTCTTC. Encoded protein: CASSLARLAPYNEQFF. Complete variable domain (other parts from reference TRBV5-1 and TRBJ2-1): KAGVTQTPRYLIKTRGQQVTLSCSPISGHRSVSWYQQTPGQGLQFLFEYFSETQRNKGNFPGRFSGRQFSNSRSEMNVSTLELGDSALYLCASSLARLAPYNEQFFGPGTRLTVL.

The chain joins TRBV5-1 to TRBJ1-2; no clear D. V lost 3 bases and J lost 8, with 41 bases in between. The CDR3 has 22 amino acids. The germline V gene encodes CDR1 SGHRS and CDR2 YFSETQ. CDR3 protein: CASSSSRVLSGRSRYEVWGYTF. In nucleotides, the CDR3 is TGCGCCAGCAGCTCCTCCCGGGTCTTGAGTGGCAGGTCTCGATACGAGGTCTGGGGCTACACCTTC. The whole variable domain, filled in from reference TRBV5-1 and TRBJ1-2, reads KAGVTQTPRYLIKTRGQQVTLSCSPISGHRSVSWYQQTPGQGLQFLFEYFSETQRNKGNFPGRFSGRQFSNSRSEMNVSTLELGDSALYLCASSSSRVLSGRSRYEVWGYTFGSGTRLTVV.

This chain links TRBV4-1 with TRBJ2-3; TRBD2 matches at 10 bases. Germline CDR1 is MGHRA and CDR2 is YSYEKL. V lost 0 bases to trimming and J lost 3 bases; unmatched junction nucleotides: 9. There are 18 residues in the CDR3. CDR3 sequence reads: CASSQDQPAGGRTDTQYF. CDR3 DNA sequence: TGCGCCAGCAGCCAAGATCAACCAGCGGGGGGGAGAACAGATACGCAGTATTTT.

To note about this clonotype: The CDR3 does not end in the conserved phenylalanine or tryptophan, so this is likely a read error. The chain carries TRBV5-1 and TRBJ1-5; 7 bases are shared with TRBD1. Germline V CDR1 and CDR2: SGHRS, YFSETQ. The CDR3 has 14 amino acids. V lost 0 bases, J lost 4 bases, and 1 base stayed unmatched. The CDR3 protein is CASSLEQGNQPQHL. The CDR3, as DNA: TGCGCCAGCAGCTTGGAACAGGGGAATCAGCCCCAGCATTTG.

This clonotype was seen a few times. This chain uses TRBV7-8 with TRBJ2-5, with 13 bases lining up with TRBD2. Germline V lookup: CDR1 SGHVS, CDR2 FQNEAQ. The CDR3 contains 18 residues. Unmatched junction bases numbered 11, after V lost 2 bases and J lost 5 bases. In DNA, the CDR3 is TGTGCCAGCAGCTTATATAAGGGACTAGCGGGGAGCGGGGAGACCCAGTACTTC. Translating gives CASSLYKGLAGSGETQYF.

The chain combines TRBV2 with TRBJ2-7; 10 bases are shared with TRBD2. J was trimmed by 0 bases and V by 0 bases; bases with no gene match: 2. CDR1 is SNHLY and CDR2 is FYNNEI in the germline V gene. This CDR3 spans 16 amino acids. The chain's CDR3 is CASSEASGRISYEQYF. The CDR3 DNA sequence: TGTGCCAGCAGTGAAGCTAGCGGGAGGATCTCCTACGAGCAGTACTTC.

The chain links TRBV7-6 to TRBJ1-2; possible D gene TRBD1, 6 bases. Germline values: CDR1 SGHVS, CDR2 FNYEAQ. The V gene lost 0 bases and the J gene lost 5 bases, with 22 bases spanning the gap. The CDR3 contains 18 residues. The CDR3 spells CASSLAGTGKRFWYGYTF. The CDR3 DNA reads TGTGCCAGCAGCTTAGCGGGTACAGGGAAGAGGTTTTGGTATGGCTACACCTTC.

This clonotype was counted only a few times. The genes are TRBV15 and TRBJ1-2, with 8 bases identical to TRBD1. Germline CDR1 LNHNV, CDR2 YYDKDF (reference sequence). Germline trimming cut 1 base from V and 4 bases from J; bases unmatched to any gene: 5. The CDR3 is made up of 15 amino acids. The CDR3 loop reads CATSRAQGAGYGYTF. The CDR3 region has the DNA TGTGCCACCAGCAGAGCCCAGGGGGCAGGCTATGGCTACACCTTC. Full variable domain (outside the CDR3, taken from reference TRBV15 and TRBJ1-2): DAMVIQNPRYQVTQFGKPVTLSCSQTLNHNVMYWYQQKSSQAPKLLFHYYDKDFNNEADTPDNFQSRRPNTSFCFLDIRSPGLGDTAMYLCATSRAQGAGYGYTFGSGTRLTVV.

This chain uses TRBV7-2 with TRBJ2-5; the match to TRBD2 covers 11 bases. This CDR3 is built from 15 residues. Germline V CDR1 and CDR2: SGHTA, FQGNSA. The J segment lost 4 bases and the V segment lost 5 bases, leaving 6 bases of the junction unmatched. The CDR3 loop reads CASSAFSGGGETQYF. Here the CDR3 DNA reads TGTGCCAGCAGCGCCTTTAGCGGGGGGGGAGAGACCCAGTACTTC.

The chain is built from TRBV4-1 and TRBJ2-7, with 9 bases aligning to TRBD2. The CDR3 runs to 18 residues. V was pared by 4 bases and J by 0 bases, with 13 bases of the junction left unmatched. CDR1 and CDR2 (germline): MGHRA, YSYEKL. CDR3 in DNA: TGCGCCAGCAGCCTCGAAGGGGGTTCGACTAGCGGCTCCTACGAGCAGTACTTC. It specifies CASSLEGGSTSGSYEQYF.

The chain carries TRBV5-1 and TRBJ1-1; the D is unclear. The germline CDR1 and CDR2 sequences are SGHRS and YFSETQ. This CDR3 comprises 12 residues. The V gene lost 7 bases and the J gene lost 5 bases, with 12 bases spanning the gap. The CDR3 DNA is TGCGCCAGCCGGTCTAGGGAAACTGAAGCTTTCTTT. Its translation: CASRSRETEAFF.

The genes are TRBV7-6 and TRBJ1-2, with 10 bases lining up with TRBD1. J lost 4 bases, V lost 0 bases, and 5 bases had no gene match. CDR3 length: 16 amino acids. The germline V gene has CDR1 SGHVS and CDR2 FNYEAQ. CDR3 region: CASSLAGGTGAYGYTF. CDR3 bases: TGTGCCAGCAGCTTAGCGGGTGGGACAGGGGCCTATGGCTACACCTTC.